This note documents a single T cell receptor (beta chain) sequence. This sample is part of a study of CDR3 diversity in severe acne. MiXCR, run by TCRdb on the PCR reads, gives a single entry per CDR3 protein. The sample lists some 90,000 distinct CDR3 sequences, around half seen once, with 10% in the top ten. The V gene lost 6 bases and the J gene lost 0 bases, with 12 bases spanning the gap. This CDR3 has 15 amino acids. The germline gives CDR1 MGHDK, CDR2 SYGVNS. The clonotype originates from a male donor in good health, serving as a control. The chain recombines TRBV25-1 with TRBJ1-5; no definite D call. Sequenced input: blood. The CDR3 reads CASSQGLNSNQPQHF. For the CDR3, the DNA is TGTGCCAGCAGCCAAGGTTTGAATAGCAATCAGCCCCAGCATTTT.